One TCR beta chain is described in this entry. The sample is drawn from a study of regulatory T cells in long-lasting Graves disease. HTBI primers from iRepertoire and Arm-PCR of CDR3 regions yielded the TCR beta libraries. TCRdb analysed the multiplex PCR reads with MiXCR anew, one entry per CDR3 protein. The table includes 500,000 or so distinct CDR3 sequences, 15% to 20% detected once. As to time point: newly diagnosed GD, antithyroid drugs for less than 3 months. PBMC-extracted RNA yielded the TCR library. V lost 5 bases, J lost 1 base, and 11 bases lay in between. The CDR3 has 14 amino acids. The germline V gene has CDR1 SEHNR and CDR2 FQNEAQ (reference sequence). This sample also appeared in a second study, on T cells in Graves' hyperthyroidism and ophthalmopathy.

The chain links TRBV7-9 to TRBJ1-1; D is perhaps TRBD1 (6 bases). This receptor was identified in a woman aged 40-65 years with Graves disease. The sample here was peripheral blood mononuclear cells (PBMCs), taken at new diagnosis, from a patient treated with antithyroid drugs. The CDR3 protein is CASSPPDRNTEAFF. CDR3 coding DNA: TGTGCCAGCAGCCCACCGGACAGGAACACTGAAGCTTTCTTT.